These T cell receptor beta chains were read from a single sample in a study of spatial heterogeneity in lung cancer. TCRdb re-called the 5' RACE reads through MiXCR, storing one row per CDR3 protein. The table includes about 82,000 distinct CDR3 sequences, 10% to 15% detected once. Material: PBMCs, obtained at surgery. These receptors came from a male donor with early-stage non-small cell lung cancer. Each CDR3 is given with its conserved first and last residue. Each record gives: CDR3 DNA, CDR3 protein, J gene, D gene, clone size, V gene. The D gene is left open where the match is weak. Expanded clones get a size class; other rows say once, few or many, or leave the size out.

TGTGCCTGGAGTGGAGGGGGCAGGGAAGCCTACGAGCAGTACTTC CAWSGGGREAYEQYF TRBJ2-7 TRBD1 - TRBV30
TGTGCCAGCAGCCCGGAGGGGGGAGTGGGTGAAAAACTGTTTTTT CASSPEGGVGEKLFF TRBJ1-4 - few TRBV5-5
TGTGCCAGCAGCCAAGGAGACAGGGGGATTGGTGGCTACACCTTC CASSQGDRGIGGYTF TRBJ1-2 TRBD1 - TRBV3-1
TGTGCCAGCAGTTCGGGACTAGCGGTCCAAGAGACCCAGTACTTC CASSSGLAVQETQYF TRBJ2-5 TRBD2 few TRBV28
TGTGCCAGTAGTACGAACAGGTTTGAAGCTTTCTTT CASSTNRFEAFF TRBJ1-1 - few TRBV19
TGTGCCAGTAGTGCAACCGGGACGCCGAATGAGCAGTTCTTC CASSATGTPNEQFF TRBJ2-1 - few TRBV19
TGTGCCAGCAGTGCCGTAGGCCTCTCTGGAAACACCATATATTTT CASSAVGLSGNTIYF TRBJ1-3 - few TRBV6-1
TGCGCCAGCAGCCAAGGTACAGCGGGAGCCTGGGCAGATACGCAGTATTTT CASSQGTAGAWADTQYF TRBJ2-3 TRBD2 - TRBV4-1
TGCAGTGCTAGCAGAATGAACACTGAAGCTTTCTTT CSASRMNTEAFF TRBJ1-1 - - TRBV20-1
TGTGCCAGCAGCTTAGGAATAGCGGGAGGGCCGTGGCGCGAGCAGTACTTC CASSLGIAGGPWREQYF TRBJ2-7 TRBD2 - TRBV7-2
TGTGCCACCAGTGATCGGTATCTCTCCTATGGCTACACCTTC CATSDRYLSYGYTF TRBJ1-2 - - TRBV24-1
TGTGCCAGCAGCCGCAGGGGTAACTACAATGAGCAGTTCTTC CASSRRGNYNEQFF TRBJ2-1 - - TRBV7-3
TGCAGCGTTGAAAGCCAGACCTCTGGAAACACCATATATTTT CSVESQTSGNTIYF TRBJ1-3 - few TRBV29-1
TGCAGCGTTGAAGAGAGACGGCTCCCTGGGGCCAACGTCCTGACTTTC CSVEERRLPGANVLTF TRBJ2-6 - few TRBV29-1
TGTGCCAGTAGTCTTCAGGGTGGCAAAAACATTCAGTACTTC CASSLQGGKNIQYF TRBJ2-4 - few TRBV19
TGTGCCAGTAAACTAGCGGGGACGTTCACAGATACGCAGTATTTT CASKLAGTFTDTQYF TRBJ2-3 TRBD2 - TRBV19
TGTGCCAGCAGATCGGGACAGGGGGCGGCTGGGGCCAACGTCCTGACTTTC CASRSGQGAAGANVLTF TRBJ2-6 TRBD1 many TRBV7-9
TGTGCCAGTAGTATGGCTCCGGGACAGGGTCTCTACGAGCAGTACTTC CASSMAPGQGLYEQYF TRBJ2-7 TRBD1 - TRBV19
TGTGCCAGCAGCTTCGACGGATATAATTCACCCCTCCACTTT CASSFDGYNSPLHF TRBJ1-6 - - TRBV7-2
TGTGCCAGCAGCTCATGGGACAGGGATTCCGATTCACCCCTCCACTTT CASSSWDRDSDSPLHF TRBJ1-6 TRBD1 few TRBV11-2
TGCAGCGCCCCAAAGTATGGTTGGGGTAGCTCCTACGAGCAGTACTTC CSAPKYGWGSSYEQYF TRBJ2-7 - - TRBV29-1
TGCAGCGTTGGCCCGGGAGCAGGGGGAGATACGCAGTATTTT CSVGPGAGGDTQYF TRBJ2-3 - - TRBV29-1
TGTGCCAGCAGTGAAAGGCGGTCGGGGTACAATGAGCAGTTCTTC CASSERRSGYNEQFF TRBJ2-1 - few TRBV2
TGTGCCAGCAGCTTAGGCGCCAGGGAGACCCAGTACTTC CASSLGARETQYF TRBJ2-5 - - TRBV7-2
TGTGCCAGCAGTTACGGGTCTCCAGATACGCAGTATTTT CASSYGSPDTQYF TRBJ2-3 - few TRBV6-2/TRBV6-3
TGTGCCAGCAGCGTTGGAGACCCCTACAATGAGCAGTTCTTC CASSVGDPYNEQFF TRBJ2-1 - - TRBV9
TGTGCCAGCAGCCAAGGTCCGGGGGCCTCCTACGAGCAGTACTTC CASSQGPGASYEQYF TRBJ2-7 - - TRBV3-1
TGTGCCAGCCCAGGGGGCGTTGGGGGCGCTCCACCCACAGATACGCAGTATTTT CASPGGVGGAPPTDTQYF TRBJ2-3 TRBD1 - TRBV27
TGCGCCAGCAGCCGAGGACAGGGAGGCTATGGCTACACCTTC CASSRGQGGYGYTF TRBJ1-2 TRBD1 many TRBV4-1
TGTGCCAGCAGCCAGACTAGCGGGAGTACAGATACGCAGTATTTT CASSQTSGSTDTQYF TRBJ2-3 TRBD2 many TRBV3-1
TGCAGCGTCCTCCCTTCGGGACAGGGGACTAATGAGCAGTTCTTC CSVLPSGQGTNEQFF TRBJ2-1 TRBD1 - TRBV29-1
TGCAGTGCTAGGGGCGCGGGAGAAGTCGGGGAGCTGTTTTTT CSARGAGEVGELFF TRBJ2-2 TRBD2 - TRBV20-1
TGTGCCAGCTGGGGACAGGGTAATGAAAAACTGTTTTTT CASWGQGNEKLFF TRBJ1-4 TRBD1 few TRBV12-3/TRBV12-4
TGCAGCGTTGACGTCGCCGGGGCCCGCACAGATACGCAGTATTTT CSVDVAGARTDTQYF TRBJ2-3 - few TRBV29-1
TGTGCCAGCATCCGCACAGGGGACTATGGCTACACCTTC CASIRTGDYGYTF TRBJ1-2 TRBD1 - TRBV7-9
TGTGCCAGCATGAGGAGACTACAAGAGACCCAGTACTTC CASMRRLQETQYF TRBJ2-5 - - TRBV2
TGTGCCAGCTGTCGGACCGCCTCGAACACCGGGGAGCTGTTTTTT CASCRTASNTGELFF TRBJ2-2 - - TRBV12-3/TRBV12-4
TGTGCTAGTGCCCCGGACATCTTCACTGAAGCTTTCTTT CASAPDIFTEAFF TRBJ1-1 - - TRBV12-5
TGTGCCAGCAGCGTAGCAGGCCGGCTGAGCATAGATACGCAGTATTTT CASSVAGRLSIDTQYF TRBJ2-3 - - TRBV9
TGCGCCAGCAGCTTGGGGACAGGGAGGGGAGCTTTCTTT CASSLGTGRGAFF TRBJ1-1 TRBD1 - TRBV5-1
TGTGCCAGCAGCCCCGGACAGGGGATATACAATGAGCAGTTCTTC CASSPGQGIYNEQFF TRBJ2-1 TRBD1 - TRBV11-2
TGCAGCGTGGACAGGAGCTCTGGGGCCAACGTCCTGACTTTC CSVDRSSGANVLTF TRBJ2-6 TRBD1 - TRBV29-1
TGTGCCAGTAGTATAGGGACAGGGAACTACACCTTC CASSIGTGNYTF TRBJ1-2 TRBD1 - TRBV19
TGTGCCAGCATCTTTTACGAGGCCTTTTCATACAATGAGCAGTTCTTC CASIFYEAFSYNEQFF TRBJ2-1 - few TRBV6-1
TGCGCCAGCAGCTCGCCCGACAGGTTCAACTATGGCTACACCTTC CASSSPDRFNYGYTF TRBJ1-2 - many TRBV5-1
TGCGCCAGCAGCTTGGCACCAGAGGGGCGTACTGAAGCTTTCTTT CASSLAPEGRTEAFF TRBJ1-1 - - TRBV5-1
TGTGCCAGCAGCAAAGCCCCCCCGGGACAGGGGGCGAACACCGGGGAGCTGTTTTTT CASSKAPPGQGANTGELFF TRBJ2-2 - few TRBV21-1
TGTGCCAGCAGCCCGCGCCCGGAGGGGAACACTGAAGCTTTCTTT CASSPRPEGNTEAFF TRBJ1-1 - few TRBV7-2
TGTGCCAGCAGCCAAGTGAACAGTGGCACAGATACGCAGTATTTT CASSQVNSGTDTQYF TRBJ2-3 - - TRBV14
TGCGCCAGCAGCTTGGAGGGAAGGCGCAATCAGCCCCAGCATTTT CASSLEGRRNQPQHF TRBJ1-5 - many TRBV5-1
TGTGCCAGCAGTATCGGACTAGCGGGTACCAACGAGCAGTACTTC CASSIGLAGTNEQYF TRBJ2-7 TRBD2 - TRBV27